The text below deals with one T cell receptor beta chain. Its antigen remains unknown. The data stem from a study of tumor-infiltrating lymphocytes in primary liver carcinoma. Study results and caveats: Overlap in tumor-adjacent and tumor-blood pairs fell below that of tumor region pairs.

Using a constant-region primer together with ProtoScript II reverse transcriptase, TCR beta cDNA was made from roughly 500 ng of total RNA. Slightly modified ARM-PCR, run as three nested multiplex PCR rounds, produced the TCR beta libraries. The opening two PCR rounds, ten to eleven cycles each, paired TRBV1-TRBV30 forward primers with a C-beta reverse primer. Each CDR3 protein gets one entry after TCRdb re-called the multiplex PCR reads with MiXCR. The table shows roughly 86,000 distinct CDR3 sequences, with less than 75% occurring only once. Germline assignment: CDR1 DFQATT and CDR2 SNEGSKA (reference sequence). This CDR3 comprises 14 residues. With 2 bases removed from V and 2 bases from J, the gap between germline ends came to 9 bases. From roughly 18-30 mg of unsorted bulk tissue, DNA and RNA were co-extracted together. Resection treated the patients' primary liver carcinoma.

This sequence joins TRBV20-1 and TRBJ2-2; D gene uncertain. The sample taken for sequencing was tumor-adjacent normal liver tissue. The TCR was taken from a man aged 35 to 55 with primary liver carcinoma and hepatitis B virus infection. The CDR3 protein is CSARKDINTGELFF. CDR3 bases: TGCAGTGCTAGAAAAGACATAAACACCGGGGAGCTGTTTTTT.